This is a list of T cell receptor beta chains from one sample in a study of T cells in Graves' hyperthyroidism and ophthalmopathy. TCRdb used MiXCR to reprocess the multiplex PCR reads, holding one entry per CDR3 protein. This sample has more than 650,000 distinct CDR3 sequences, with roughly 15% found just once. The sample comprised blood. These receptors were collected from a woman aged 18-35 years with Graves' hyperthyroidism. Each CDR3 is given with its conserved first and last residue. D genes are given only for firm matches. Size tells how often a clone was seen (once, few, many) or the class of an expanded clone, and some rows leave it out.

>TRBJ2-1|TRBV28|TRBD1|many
TGTGCCAGCAGTTTCAAATCCGGGACAGGGGAATATGAGCAGTTCTTC
CASSFKSGTGEYEQFF
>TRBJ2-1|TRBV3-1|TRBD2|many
TGTGCCAGCAGCCCCGAAGCGGGAGGGGTAAATGAGCAGTTCTTC
CASSPEAGGVNEQFF
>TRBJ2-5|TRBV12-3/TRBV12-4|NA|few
TGTGCCAGCAGTGGACGCAAGAACCAAGAGACCCAGTACTTC
CASSGRKNQETQYF
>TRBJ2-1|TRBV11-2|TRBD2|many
TGTGCCAGCAGCTCTAGCGGCGGGGTATCTTACAATGAGCAGTTCTTC
CASSSSGGVSYNEQFF
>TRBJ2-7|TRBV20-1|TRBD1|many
TGCAGTGCTCAGAACCGGGACAGGGGAACTCACGAGCAGTACTTC
CSAQNRDRGTHEQYF
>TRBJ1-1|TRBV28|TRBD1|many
TGTGCCAGCAGTTCGGGGACAGGGAAAGCTTTCTTT
CASSSGTGKAFF
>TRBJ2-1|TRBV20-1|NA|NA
TGCAGTGCTAGAAACAGACTCGACAATGAGCAGTTCTTC
CSARNRLDNEQFF
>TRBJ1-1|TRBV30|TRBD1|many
TGTGCCTGGAGACCGACAGGGTGGCCTGAAGCTTTCTTT
CAWRPTGWPEAFF
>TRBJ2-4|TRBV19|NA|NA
TGTGCCAGTAGTATAAAATACGGGAACATTCAGTACTTC
CASSIKYGNIQYF
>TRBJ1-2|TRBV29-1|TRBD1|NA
TGCAGCGTTGAACTCGGGACAGGGGGAAGAAGCTATGGCTACACCTTC
CSVELGTGGRSYGYTF
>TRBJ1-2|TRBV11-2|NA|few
TGTGCCAGCCGTGCTACTGGGGGGCCAAACTATGGCTACACCTTC
CASRATGGPNYGYTF
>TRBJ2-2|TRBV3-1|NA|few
TGTGCCAGCAGCCAAGCCCCGGGCCCTTCCACCGGGGAGCTGTTTTTT
CASSQAPGPSTGELFF
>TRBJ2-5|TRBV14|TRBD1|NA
TGTGCCAGCAGCCAAGATTGGGGACAGGGAGCAGGGACCCAGTACTTC
CASSQDWGQGAGTQYF
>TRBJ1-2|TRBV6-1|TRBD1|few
TGTGCCAGCAGTCGGACAGGGCAGCCGACTAACTATGGCTACACCTTC
CASSRTGQPTNYGYTF
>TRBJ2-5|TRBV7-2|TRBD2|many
TGTGCCAGCAGCTCACTTAGTTTGAGCGGGAGGAGGGAAGAGACCCAGTACTTC
CASSSLSLSGRREETQYF
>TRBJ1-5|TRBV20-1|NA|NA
TGCAGTGCTAGAGATTCGGCCGTTGCGGGGGGCAATCAGCCCCAGCATTTT
CSARDSAVAGGNQPQHF
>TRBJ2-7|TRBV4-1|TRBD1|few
TGCGCCAGCAGCCCTCAGGGGGCAACTTACGAGCAGTACTTC
CASSPQGATYEQYF
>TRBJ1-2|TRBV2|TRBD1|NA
TGTGCCAGCAGAAGTCCCGGGACAGGGGGCGGGGGCTATGGCTACACCTTC
CASRSPGTGGGGYGYTF
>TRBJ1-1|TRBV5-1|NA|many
TGTGCCAGCAGCTCCCGGGGCTTGAACACTGAAGCTTTCTTT
CASSSRGLNTEAFF
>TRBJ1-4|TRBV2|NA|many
TGTGCCAGCAGGAAGGGGGTGCGAAATGAAAAACTGTTTTTT
CASRKGVRNEKLFF
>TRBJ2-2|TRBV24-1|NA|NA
TGTGCCACCAGTGATTTCGGCAGGGAGGCCGGGGAGCTGTTTTTT
CATSDFGREAGELFF
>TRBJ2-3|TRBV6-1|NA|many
TGTGCCAGCAGTTTACAATCGGGAGCTTACACAGATACGCAGTATTTT
CASSLQSGAYTDTQYF
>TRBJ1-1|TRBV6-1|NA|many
TGTGCCAGCAGTTTGACGGTACAGCTGAACACTGAAGCTTTCTTT
CASSLTVQLNTEAFF
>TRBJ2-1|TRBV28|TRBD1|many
TGTGCCAGCAGTTTTGAGGACAGGATGAATGAGCAGTTCTTC
CASSFEDRMNEQFF
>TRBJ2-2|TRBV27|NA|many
TGTGCCAGCAGTTCCCATATGGATGGCGGGGAGCTGTTTTTT
CASSSHMDGGELFF
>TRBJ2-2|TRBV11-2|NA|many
TGTGCCAGCAGCCACGTAGGTTGGGTCCCGAGTACCGGGGAGCTGTTTTTT
CASSHVGWVPSTGELFF
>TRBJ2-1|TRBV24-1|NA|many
TGTGCCACCAGTGATCCCTACAATGAGCAGTTCTTC
CATSDPYNEQFF
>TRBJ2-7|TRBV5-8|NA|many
TGTGCCAGCAGCTGGGGACGGGTTAGCCACTACGAGCAGTACTTC
CASSWGRVSHYEQYF
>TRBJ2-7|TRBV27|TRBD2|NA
TGTGCCAGCAGTTGGGGAGGGGACTTCAACGAGCAGTACTTC
CASSWGGDFNEQYF
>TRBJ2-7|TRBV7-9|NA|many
TGTGCCAGCAGCGCCTCAAACTCCTACGAGCAGTACTTC
CASSASNSYEQYF
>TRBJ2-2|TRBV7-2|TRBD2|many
TGTGCCAGCAGAGCTAGGCGTGGTAGCGGGATTGGGGAGCTGTTTTTT
CASRARRGSGIGELFF
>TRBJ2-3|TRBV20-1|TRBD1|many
TGCAGTGCTAGACCCGACAGGGGCAACACAGATACGCAGTATTTT
CSARPDRGNTDTQYF
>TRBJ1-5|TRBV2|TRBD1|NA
TGTGCCAGCAATACCGGGACAGGGGTTTTGAGCAATCAGCCCCAGCATTTT
CASNTGTGVLSNQPQHF
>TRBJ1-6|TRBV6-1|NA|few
TGTGCCAGCAGTCTTCAATATAATTCACCCCTCCACTTT
CASSLQYNSPLHF
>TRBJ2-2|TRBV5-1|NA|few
TGCGCCAGCAGCTTAGGAGGACCCACCGGGGAGCTGTTTTTT
CASSLGGPTGELFF
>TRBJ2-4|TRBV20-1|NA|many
TGCAGTGCTAGGGGTAATGGAAACATTCAGTACTTC
CSARGNGNIQYF
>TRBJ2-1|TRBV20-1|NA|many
TGCAGTGCTAGAGATGGTGGGGGAACTAACTACAATGAGCAGTTCTTC
CSARDGGGTNYNEQFF
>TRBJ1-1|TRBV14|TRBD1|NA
TGTGCCAGCAGCTCACAGGGGGCAGGAGGCACTGAAGCTTTCTTT
CASSSQGAGGTEAFF
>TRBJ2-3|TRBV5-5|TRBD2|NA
TGTGCCAGCAGCCCTATTCGACCGGGACTAGCGGGAGGCACAGATACGCAGTATTTT
CASSPIRPGLAGGTDTQYF
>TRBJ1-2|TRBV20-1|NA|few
TGCAGTGCTAGAGATCTCGGGGGACCCAATGGGGGCTACACCTTC
CSARDLGGPNGGYTF
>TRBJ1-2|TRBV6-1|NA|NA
TGTGCCAGCAGTTCCAGGGGATCTGGCTACACCTTC
CASSSRGSGYTF
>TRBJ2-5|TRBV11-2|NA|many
TGTGCCAGCAGCTTATGGGGGCCGGAAGACCAAGAGACCCAGTACTTC
CASSLWGPEDQETQYF
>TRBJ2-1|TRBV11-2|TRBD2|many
TGTGCCAGCAGCTCTAGCCGGGGGGCTAGCGGGAGGGGCAACAATGAGCAGTTCTTC
CASSSSRGASGRGNNEQFF
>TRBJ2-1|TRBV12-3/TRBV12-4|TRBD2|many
TGTGCCAGCAGTGGGTTCCTGACTAGCGATGAGCAGTTCTTC
CASSGFLTSDEQFF
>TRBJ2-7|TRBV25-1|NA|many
TGTGCCAGCAATTCCGGGCTGATGGGTTACGAGCAGTACTTC
CASNSGLMGYEQYF
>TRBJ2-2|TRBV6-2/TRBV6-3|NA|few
TGTGCCAGCAGCTTAAAACGGAACACCGGGGAGCTGTTTTTT
CASSLKRNTGELFF
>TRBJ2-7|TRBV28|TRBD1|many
TGTGCCAGCAGTTCTCGGGACAGGGTCTACGAGCAGTACTTC
CASSSRDRVYEQYF
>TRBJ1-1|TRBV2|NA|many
TGTGCCAGCAGTGAAGCGGTTCAGGGTCTTAGACAGACTGAAGCTTTCTTT
CASSEAVQGLRQTEAFF
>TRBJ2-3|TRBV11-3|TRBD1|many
TGTGCCAGCAGCACTGGACAGGGGTTTGTAGATACGCAGTATTTT
CASSTGQGFVDTQYF
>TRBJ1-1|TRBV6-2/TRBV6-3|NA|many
TGTGCCAGCACCATCAGGAGGGTGAACACTGAAGCTTTCTTT
CASTIRRVNTEAFF
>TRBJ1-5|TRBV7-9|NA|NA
TGTGCCAGCAGCTTTATAAATCAGCCCCAGCATTTT
CASSFINQPQHF
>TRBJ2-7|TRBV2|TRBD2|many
TGTGCCGGCAGCGTATCGGGGGGAGACTTCTACGAGCAGTACTTC
CAGSVSGGDFYEQYF
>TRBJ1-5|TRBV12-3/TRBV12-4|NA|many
TGTGCCAGCAGTTTGAGGGGTCGCCAGCCCCAGCATTTT
CASSLRGRQPQHF
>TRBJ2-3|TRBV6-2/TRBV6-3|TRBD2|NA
TGTGCCAGCAGTTACTCGGATGTAGCGGGAGGCCTCCGAGTTGATACGCAGTATTTT
CASSYSDVAGGLRVDTQYF
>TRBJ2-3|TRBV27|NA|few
TGTGCCAGCAGTTTACAGGCCTGGAATACGCAGTATTTT
CASSLQAWNTQYF
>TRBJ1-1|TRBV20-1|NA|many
TGCAGTGCTAGAAGGCGGACACGCCCGAACACTGAAGCTTTCTTT
CSARRRTRPNTEAFF
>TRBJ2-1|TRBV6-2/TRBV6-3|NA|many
TGTGCCAGCACCGCTGCGCAGGTAACAAATGATGAGCAGTTCTTC
CASTAAQVTNDEQFF
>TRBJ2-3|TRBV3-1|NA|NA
TGTACCAGCAGCCAAGGGCTAGCTGGAGATACGCAGTATTTT
CTSSQGLAGDTQYF
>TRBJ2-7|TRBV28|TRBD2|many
TGTGCCAGCAGCCTTATCGGCCTGACAGCGGGAGAGTACGAGCAGTACTTC
CASSLIGLTAGEYEQYF